This TCR beta chain was sequenced in a study of T cell changes during pregnancy in multiple sclerosis (dated by TCRdb to about 2019). Background on the whole study: In women with multiple sclerosis, the researchers looked at how the T cell repertoire shifted as pregnancy progressed.

A remark on this clone: Its antigen target is currently unknown. Within one base of it there is no much larger clone, and no base qualities were kept.

The CDR3 covers 13 residues, taking in both the cysteine and the phenylalanine. The read is trimmed to its CDR3 DNA, 39 bases read in frame from base 1. V is shortened by 5 bases, J by 8 bases, and the region joining them spans 15 bases. In the germline V gene, CDR1 corresponds to SGHTA and CDR2 to FQGNSA. The library was prepared using the immunoSEQ multiplex PCR assay. TCRdb re-hosts the immuneACCESS table, in-frame sequences only. Its copies lack some clones; in the studies checked, an unresolved V gene accounts for under half of them, and the cause for the rest is not known. The sample table holds 25,000 to 35,000 clones, of which more than 75% were seen once. The ten largest clones add up to around 0.4% of the sample.

Here the sequenced sample was CD4+ T cells from peripheral blood mononuclear cells, taken in the second trimester of pregnancy. The receptor comes from a female donor in good health, enrolled as a control in a pregnancy study. The chain is encoded by TRBV7-2 joined to TRBJ1-1, and the D gene may be TRBD1, 5 bases matching. The CDR3 protein sequence reads: CASSLGGKSEAFF. The DNA sequence is as follows: TGTGCCAGCAGCCTGGGGGGAAAATCCGAAGCTTTCTTT. With the portions outside the CDR3 filled from the reference TRBV7-2 and TRBJ1-1 genes, the complete variable region becomes GAGVSQSPSNKVTEKGKDVELRCDPISGHTALYWYRQSLGQGLEFLIYFQGNSAPDKSGLPSDRFSAERTGGSVSTLTIQRTQQEDSAVYLCASSLGGKSEAFFGQGTRLTVV.